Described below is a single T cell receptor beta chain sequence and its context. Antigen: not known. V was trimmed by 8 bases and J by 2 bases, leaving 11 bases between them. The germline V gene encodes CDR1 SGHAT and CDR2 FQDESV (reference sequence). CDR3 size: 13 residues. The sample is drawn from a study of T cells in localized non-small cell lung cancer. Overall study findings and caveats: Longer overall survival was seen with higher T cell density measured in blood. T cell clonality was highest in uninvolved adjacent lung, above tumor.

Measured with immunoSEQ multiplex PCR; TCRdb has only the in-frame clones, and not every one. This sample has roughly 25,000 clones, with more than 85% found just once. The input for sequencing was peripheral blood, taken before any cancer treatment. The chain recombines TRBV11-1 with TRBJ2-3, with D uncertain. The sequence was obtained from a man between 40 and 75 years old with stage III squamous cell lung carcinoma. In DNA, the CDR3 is TGTGCCAGCTCACATAGGTTCACAGATACGCAGTATTTT. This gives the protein CASSHRFTDTQYF.